The following is a TCR beta chain sequence with its context. Only in-frame clones appear in the TCRdb table, and some are missing; sequencing was by immunoSEQ multiplex PCR. Of about 120,000 clones in the sample, more than 75% are singletons; the top ten hold about 3%. The data belong to a study of control samples from healthy donors and cancer patients. This CDR3 contains 13 residues. Trimming shortened V by 0 bases and J by 8 bases, and 11 bases separated the two germline ends. In germline, CDR1 is SGHRS, CDR2 YFSETQ. This TCR came from a man aged 60-69 years in good health. This chain links TRBV5-1 with TRBJ1-1; D is unclear. Sample: blood. The CDR3 DNA is TGCGCCAGCAGCTTGGAATTGACTGTAGAAGCTTTCTTT. Translation gives CASSLELTVEAFF.